This TCR beta chain is from a study of T cell changes during pregnancy in multiple sclerosis. TCRdb's copy holds only in-frame clones and misses some; the assay was immunoSEQ multiplex PCR. The data hold about 77,000 clones, with roughly 90% observed a single time. The receptor was derived from a female donor with multiple sclerosis, enrolled in a pregnancy study. This material consisted of peripheral blood, taken before pregnancy.

Here the CDR3 reads CASSAPGGLPQHF. The CDR3 DNA reads TGTGCCAGCAGTGCCCCGGGGGGTCTACCCCAGCATTTT. V is TRBV2 and J is TRBJ1-5; D is perhaps TRBD1 (5 bases). V was pared by 4 bases and J by 10 bases, with 14 bases between. The CDR3 totals 13 residues. Germline loops: CDR1 SNHLY, CDR2 FYNNEI.